The T cell receptor (beta chain) described here comes from a study of T cells in Graves' hyperthyroidism and ophthalmopathy. Turning to the study itself: Peripheral blood samples were taken at initial diagnosis, prior to any treatment.

CDR3 length equals 14 residues. The germline V gene has CDR1 SGHRS and CDR2 YFSETQ. The V end was cut by 0 bases, the J end by 8 bases, with 9 bases between. RNA transcripts were the template for amplifying TCR beta CDR3 regions. The HTBI primer set drove a first-round RT-PCR of the TCR CDR3. One entry per CDR3 protein, called by TCRdb with MiXCR from the multiplex PCR reads. The repertoire includes hundreds of thousands of distinct CDR3 sequences, over 15% of them detected once, and roughly 50% sits in the top ten. This sequence was found in a woman aged 55-70 years with Graves' ophthalmopathy. Material: blood. V usage is TRBV5-1 and J usage is TRBJ1-6; D call uncertain. CDR3 bases: TGCGCCAGCAGCTTGGCGACGGACTATTCACCCCTCCACTTT. This codes for CASSLATDYSPLHF.